One sample yielded the 16 T cell receptor beta chains listed below, sequenced in a study of shared clonotypes between healthy human individuals. Produced via immunoSEQ multiplex PCR; TCRdb's table is partial and in-frame only. This sample has over 2 million clones; 85% to 95% occur once, and the top ten carry roughly 0.34%. The sample taken for sequencing was naive CD4+ T cells from PBMCs. Sample subset: CD45RA+ positively selected. Receptors were obtained from a man younger than 30 in good health. Some clones in this sample may be carry-over from other donors' samples.

This rearrangement joins TRBV4-2 to TRBJ2-1, with 10 positions matching TRBD2. Germline loops: CDR1 LGHNA, CDR2 YNFKEQ. The CDR3 loop spans 17 amino acids. V shed 5 bases and J 9 bases; nucleotides not matched to a gene: 16. Written as DNA, the CDR3 is TGTGCCAGCAGCGTCCGAACACTAGCGGGAAGCGGGTGTGAGCAGTTCTTC. The encoded protein is CASSVRTLAGSGCEQFF.

The chain employs TRBV29-1 and TRBJ2-7; a possible D gene is TRBD1 (5 bases). Between the trimmed V and J ends, which lost 4 bases and 5 bases, there was a span of 9 bases. There are 11 residues in the CDR3. From germline, CDR1 is SQVTM and CDR2 ANQGSEA. CDR3 sequence (DNA): TGCAGCGTTGTCAGGGTTGACGAGCAGTACTTC. It yields the protein CSVVRVDEQYF.

CDR3: CASSLGLTGINEKLFF. CDR3 sequence (DNA): TGTGCCAGCAGTTTAGGGTTGACAGGGATCAATGAAAAACTGTTTTTT. J is TRBJ1-4 and V is TRBV27; 7 nucleotides align to TRBD1. The V gene's germline CDR1 is MNHEY and CDR2 SMNVEV (reference sequence). This CDR3 spans 16 amino acids. J was trimmed by 5 bases and V by 2 bases; bases with no gene match: 8.

V and J are TRBV28 and TRBJ1-2; 8 bases match TRBD1. In germline, CDR1 is MDHEN, CDR2 SYDVKM. The CDR3 runs 15 residues. Trimming at V came to 9 bases and at J to 2 bases, leaving 11 bases not matched to a gene. CDR3 amino acids: CASLAPQGANYGYTF. The DNA of the CDR3 is TGTGCCAGTTTAGCTCCCCAGGGGGCCAACTATGGCTACACCTTC.

The chain employs TRBV4-2 and TRBJ2-1, with 10 nucleotides matching TRBD2. Germline CDR1 and CDR2: LGHNA and YNFKEQ. This CDR3 is 16 amino acids long. J gave up 8 bases and V 4 bases, and 11 bases lay outside the gene matches. The DNA of the CDR3 is TGTGCCAGCAGCCCGCCCAGCGGGAGGGCCCTTTATGAGCAGTTCTTC. As protein: CASSPPSGRALYEQFF.

Remarks on this clone: A far bigger clonotype differs at one base, so this is likely a read error. Other DNA sequences in this specimen translate into the identical CDR3. The chain uses TRBV11-2 and TRBJ1-1; D remains unclear. Germline V gene sequence: CDR1 SGHAT, CDR2 FQNNGV. V was shortened by 1 base and J by 1 base, with 4 bases between the two germline ends. The CDR3 consists of 13 residues. The CDR3 sequence: CASSLGRNTEAFF. CDR3 nucleotide sequence: TGTGCCAGCAGCTTAGGCAGGAACACTGAAGCTTTCTTT.

J is TRBJ2-7 and V is TRBV11-2; no firm D call. CDR1 is SGHAT and CDR2 is FQNNGV in the germline V gene. The germline V and J ends were trimmed by 5 bases and 4 bases, with 9 bases remaining between them. This CDR3 spans 12 amino acids. The CDR3: CASSPLAYEQYF. The CDR3 DNA follows: TGTGCCAGCAGCCCTTTGGCTTACGAGCAGTACTTC.

V and J are TRBV7-9 and TRBJ2-3, with TRBD1 identical over 10 bases. Trimming at V came to 4 bases and at J to 3 bases, leaving 7 bases not matched to a gene. This CDR3 comprises 16 residues. Germline CDR1 is SEHNR and CDR2 is FQNEAQ (reference sequence). The CDR3 DNA reads as TGTGCCAGCAGCTCGACGGGGACAGGGGCGACAGATACGCAGTATTTT. Protein product: CASSSTGTGATDTQYF.

Here the CDR3 reads CASSPFGLAGGISYEQYF. CDR3 DNA: TGTGCCAGCAGCCCTTTCGGACTAGCGGGAGGTATCTCCTACGAGCAGTACTTC. The chain links TRBV5-5 to TRBJ2-7, with 14 nucleotides matching TRBD2. The V gene's germline CDR1 is SGHKS and CDR2 YYEKEE (reference sequence). J gave up 0 bases and V 4 bases, and 9 bases lay outside the gene matches. The CDR3 runs to 18 residues. Drawing the rest from reference TRBV5-5 and TRBJ2-7, the complete variable domain is DAGVTQSPTHLIKTRGQQVTLRCSPISGHKSVSWYQQVLGQGPQFIFQYYEKEERGRGNFPDRFSARQFPNYSSELNVNALLLGDSALYLCASSPFGLAGGISYEQYFGPGTRLTVT.

CDR3 nucleotides: TGTGCCAGCAGCTTATTGACGGCAGGGCCCTCCTACGAGCAGTACTTC. This codes for CASSLLTAGPSYEQYF. This chain connects TRBV5-8 to TRBJ2-7, with D possibly TRBD1 on 5 matching bases. The CDR3 totals 16 residues. Between the trimmed V and J ends, which lost 2 bases and 0 bases, there was a span of 15 bases. Germline loops: CDR1 SGHTS, CDR2 YDEGEE.

For the CDR3, the DNA is TGTGCCAGCAGCGGGGATAGTAGCGCGGACTACGAGCAGTACTTC. Protein sequence: CASSGDSSADYEQYF. The chain carries TRBV9 and TRBJ2-7; perhaps TRBD2 as D (5 bases). The germline gives CDR1 SGDLS, CDR2 YYNGEE. Trimming shortened V by 3 bases and J by 3 bases, and 16 bases separated the two germline ends. The CDR3 is made up of 15 amino acids.

The genes are TRBV19 and TRBJ2-1; no definite D call. V lost 3 bases, J lost 5 bases, and 11 bases lay in between. Germline V gene data show CDR1 as LNHDA and CDR2 as SQIVND (reference sequence). The CDR3 covers 14 residues. As DNA, the CDR3 is TGTGCCAGTAGTATTTACGGTAGGGACAATGAGCAGTTCTTC. Translating it yields CASSIYGRDNEQFF.

This clone was counted once. This chain joins TRBV21-1 and TRBJ2-7. TRBV21-1 counts as a pseudogene. CDR3 length: 15 amino acids. CDR3 bases: TGTGCCAGCAGCAAAAGGTTGGGGTCCACCTACGAGCAGTACTTC. Its translation is CASSKRLGSTYEQYF.

The chain employs TRBV6-6 and TRBJ1-4; TRBD1 aligns across 8 bases. CDR1 and CDR2 (germline): MNHNY, SVGAGI (reference sequence). The V gene end was trimmed by 4 bases and the J gene end by 17 bases; junction bases not matched to a gene: 9. CDR3 length: 12 amino acids. For the CDR3, the DNA is TGTGCCAGCAGTTTAGACCGGGACAGGAGATTTTTT. This translates into CASSLDRDRRFF.

This chain joins TRBV4-3 and TRBJ1-4; tentative D call: TRBD1 (5 bases). V lost 1 base to trimming and J lost 3 bases, with 12 bases between them. The CDR3 covers 16 residues. Germline V gives CDR1 LGHNA, CDR2 YSLEER. The CDR3 nucleotides are TGCGCCAGCAGCCAAGTGATCCAGGGCGCTAATGAAAAACTGTTTTTT. It translates to CASSQVIQGANEKLFF.

As regards this clone: The sample contains more than one DNA sequence encoding this CDR3. This chain connects TRBV2 to TRBJ1-5, with D uncertain. V shed 3 bases and J shed 7 bases, with 7 bases lying between them. CDR1 is SNHLY and CDR2 is FYNNEI in the germline V gene. This CDR3 comprises 12 residues. The CDR3 DNA sequence: TGTGCCAGCAGTGATCCTGGCCAGCCCCAGCATTTT. It encodes CASSDPGQPQHF.